Listed below are T cell receptor beta chains from one sample, sequenced in a study of T cell repertoires in cytomegalovirus infection. TCRdb redid the calling of the reads with MiXCR, one entry per CDR3 protein. The table lists 200,000 to 250,000 distinct CDR3 sequences, roughly 22% of them singletons, with about 20% in the top ten. Sequenced sample: CD8+ T cells from PBMCs. These receptors all come from a human donor in good health (CMV status not recorded). Some clones in this sample may be carry-over from other donors' samples. The CDR3 runs from the conserved cysteine through the conserved F or W. Fields, in order: CDR3 protein, CDR3 DNA, clone size, D gene, V gene, J gene. The D gene is left open where the match is weak. Rows give clone size only sometimes, using once, few, many, or a class for an expanded clone.

cdr3_aa: CASSYSGRLEEQFF; cdr3_nt: TGTGCCAGCAGTTACTCGGGCCGTCTCGAGGAGCAGTTCTTC; clone_size: -; d_call: -; v_call: TRBV6-5; j_call: TRBJ2-1
cdr3_aa: CASSIGRVASEAFF; cdr3_nt: TGTGCCAGTAGTATAGGAAGAGTTGCCTCAGAGGCTTTCTTT; clone_size: -; d_call: -; v_call: TRBV19; j_call: TRBJ1-1
cdr3_aa: CASSPGPYTEAFF; cdr3_nt: TGTGCCAGCAGTCCCGGGCCTTATACTGAAGCTTTCTTT; clone_size: -; d_call: -; v_call: TRBV6-1; j_call: TRBJ1-1
cdr3_aa: CASSPQGNVGANVLTF; cdr3_nt: TGTGCCAGCAGTCCACAGGGTAATGTTGGGGCCAACGTCCTGACTTTC; clone_size: once; d_call: -; v_call: TRBV6-5; j_call: TRBJ2-6
cdr3_aa: CASSPVPGPGQGASGNQPQHF; cdr3_nt: TGTGCCAGCTCACCAGTCCCTGGACCGGGACAGGGGGCTTCGGGCAATCAGCCCCAGCATTTT; clone_size: few; d_call: TRBD1; v_call: TRBV18; j_call: TRBJ1-5
cdr3_aa: CASSLTQDRGYNEQFF; cdr3_nt: TGTGCCAGCAGCCTCACCCAGGACAGGGGCTACAATGAGCAGTTCTTC; clone_size: -; d_call: TRBD1; v_call: TRBV2; j_call: TRBJ2-1
cdr3_aa: CASSLMAGEANEQFF; cdr3_nt: TGTGCCAGCAGTTTAATGGCAGGGGAAGCCAATGAGCAGTTCTTC; clone_size: many; d_call: -; v_call: TRBV28; j_call: TRBJ2-1
cdr3_aa: CSASPGQAIYTEAFF; cdr3_nt: TGCAGTGCTAGCCCAGGACAGGCGATCTACACTGAAGCTTTCTTT; clone_size: -; d_call: TRBD1; v_call: TRBV20-1; j_call: TRBJ1-1
cdr3_aa: CASSLWLQGGELFF; cdr3_nt: TGTGCCAGCAGCTTGTGGCTCCAGGGCGGGGAGCTGTTTTTT; clone_size: many; d_call: -; v_call: TRBV7-2; j_call: TRBJ2-2
cdr3_aa: CSAREFRRGSDTEAFF; cdr3_nt: TGCAGTGCTAGAGAATTTAGGCGGGGATCGGACACTGAAGCTTTCTTT; clone_size: few; d_call: -; v_call: TRBV20-1; j_call: TRBJ1-1
cdr3_aa: CASTRREETQYF; cdr3_nt: TGTGCCAGCACTCGACGGGAAGAGACCCAGTACTTC; clone_size: -; d_call: -; v_call: TRBV2; j_call: TRBJ2-5
cdr3_aa: CASSLSLALNTGELFF; cdr3_nt: TGTGCCAGCAGTTTATCCCTAGCCTTGAACACCGGGGAGCTGTTTTTT; clone_size: many; d_call: -; v_call: TRBV28; j_call: TRBJ2-2
cdr3_aa: CASSLTRLAGSYEQYF; cdr3_nt: TGTGCCAGCAGTCTAACGAGACTAGCGGGGTCCTACGAGCAGTACTTC; clone_size: -; d_call: TRBD2; v_call: TRBV6-1; j_call: TRBJ2-7
cdr3_aa: CASSRSGTQETQYF; cdr3_nt: TGTGCCAGTAGTCGCTCAGGGACCCAAGAGACCCAGTACTTC; clone_size: -; d_call: -; v_call: TRBV19; j_call: TRBJ2-5
cdr3_aa: CASSFRTFEDYGYTF; cdr3_nt: TGTGCCAGCAGCTTCCGGACGTTTGAGGACTATGGCTACACCTTC; clone_size: many; d_call: -; v_call: TRBV7-2; j_call: TRBJ1-2
cdr3_aa: CASSWTLEAGASLSYNEQFF; cdr3_nt: TGTGCCAGCAGTTGGACCCTGGAGGCGGGGGCCTCTCTCTCCTACAATGAGCAGTTCTTC; clone_size: -; d_call: -; v_call: TRBV6-6; j_call: TRBJ2-1
cdr3_aa: CATGTSGGQNEQFF; cdr3_nt: TGTGCCACGGGGACTAGCGGGGGGCAGAATGAGCAGTTCTTC; clone_size: many; d_call: TRBD2; v_call: TRBV7-2; j_call: TRBJ2-1
cdr3_aa: CASSHSYTDTQYF; cdr3_nt: TGTGCCAGCAGCCACAGTTACACAGATACGCAGTATTTT; clone_size: many; d_call: -; v_call: TRBV7-2; j_call: TRBJ2-3
cdr3_aa: CASSPTGGFEAFF; cdr3_nt: TGTGCCAGCAGCCCGACAGGGGGCTTTGAAGCTTTCTTT; clone_size: many; d_call: TRBD1; v_call: TRBV11-2; j_call: TRBJ1-1
cdr3_aa: CASSLAGQGDGYTF; cdr3_nt: TGTGCCAGCAGCTTAGCGGGACAGGGGGATGGCTACACCTTC; clone_size: -; d_call: TRBD1; v_call: TRBV7-9; j_call: TRBJ1-2
cdr3_aa: CASSFWQGDTEAFF; cdr3_nt: TGTGCCAGCAGTTTTTGGCAGGGAGACACTGAAGCTTTCTTT; clone_size: -; d_call: -; v_call: TRBV28; j_call: TRBJ1-1
cdr3_aa: CSVDGVAGGDYGYTF; cdr3_nt: TGCAGCGTTGATGGAGTGGCAGGGGGAGACTATGGCTACACCTTC; clone_size: -; d_call: TRBD1; v_call: TRBV29-1; j_call: TRBJ1-2
cdr3_aa: CASSYGKADTQYF; cdr3_nt: TGTGCCAGCAGTTACGGAAAGGCAGATACGCAGTATTTT; clone_size: -; d_call: -; v_call: TRBV6-5; j_call: TRBJ2-3
cdr3_aa: CASSLEVEQNTEAFF; cdr3_nt: TGTGCCAGCAGTTTAGAAGTGGAACAGAACACTGAAGCTTTCTTT; clone_size: many; d_call: -; v_call: TRBV28; j_call: TRBJ1-1
cdr3_aa: CASSTAVIGHLGEPQHF; cdr3_nt: TGTGCCAGCAGTACCGCCGTTATAGGCCATCTAGGGGAGCCCCAGCATTTT; clone_size: few; d_call: -; v_call: TRBV28; j_call: TRBJ1-5
cdr3_aa: CASSGTDMGAKNIQYF; cdr3_nt: TGTGCCAGCTCCGGGACGGATATGGGTGCCAAAAACATTCAGTACTTC; clone_size: -; d_call: -; v_call: TRBV2; j_call: TRBJ2-4
cdr3_aa: CSVEGAGINPNTEAFF; cdr3_nt: TGCAGCGTTGAAGGCGCAGGGATCAACCCGAACACTGAAGCTTTCTTT; clone_size: -; d_call: -; v_call: TRBV29-1; j_call: TRBJ1-1
cdr3_aa: CASSLGRLVSETQYF; cdr3_nt: TGTGCCAGCAGTTTGGGCCGACTAGTTTCAGAGACCCAGTACTTC; clone_size: few; d_call: -; v_call: TRBV28; j_call: TRBJ2-5
cdr3_aa: CSVEYGGHEQYF; cdr3_nt: TGCAGCGTTGAATATGGGGGCCACGAGCAGTACTTC; clone_size: few; d_call: -; v_call: TRBV29-1; j_call: TRBJ2-7
cdr3_aa: CASSLTRTGLNYGYTF; cdr3_nt: TGTGCCAGCAGTCTAACCCGGACAGGGTTAAACTATGGCTACACCTTC; clone_size: -; d_call: TRBD1; v_call: TRBV6-6; j_call: TRBJ1-2
cdr3_aa: CASSPEQGFYNEQFF; cdr3_nt: TGTGCCAGCAGCCCGGAACAGGGCTTCTACAATGAGCAGTTCTTC; clone_size: -; d_call: -; v_call: TRBV12-3/TRBV12-4; j_call: TRBJ2-1
cdr3_aa: CASSEVGKANYGYTF; cdr3_nt: TGTGCCAGCAGTGAAGTGGGGAAAGCTAACTATGGCTACACCTTC; clone_size: -; d_call: -; v_call: TRBV2; j_call: TRBJ1-2
cdr3_aa: CASRDTGGSQPQHF; cdr3_nt: TGTGCCAGCAGGGATACAGGGGGCAGTCAGCCCCAGCATTTT; clone_size: few; d_call: TRBD1; v_call: TRBV12-3/TRBV12-4; j_call: TRBJ1-5
cdr3_aa: CASSARSGQNYNEQFF; cdr3_nt: TGTGCCAGCAGCGCCCGGTCGGGACAGAACTACAATGAGCAGTTCTTC; clone_size: few; d_call: TRBD1; v_call: TRBV9; j_call: TRBJ2-1
cdr3_aa: CASSLVLANTEAFF; cdr3_nt: TGTGCCAGCAGCTTAGTTTTGGCTAACACTGAAGCTTTCTTT; clone_size: many; d_call: -; v_call: TRBV7-9; j_call: TRBJ1-1
cdr3_aa: CASSLGGPYNSPLHF; cdr3_nt: TGTGCCAGCAGTTTGGGGGGACCCTATAATTCACCCCTCCACTTT; clone_size: many; d_call: -; v_call: TRBV12-3/TRBV12-4; j_call: TRBJ1-6
cdr3_aa: CASSLSPGAHTEAFF; cdr3_nt: TGTGCCAGCAGCCTAAGCCCAGGGGCCCACACTGAAGCTTTCTTT; clone_size: -; d_call: -; v_call: TRBV12-3/TRBV12-4; j_call: TRBJ1-1
cdr3_aa: CASSASGGNQPQHF; cdr3_nt: TGTGCCAGCAGCGCCTCAGGGGGCAATCAGCCCCAGCATTTT; clone_size: -; d_call: -; v_call: TRBV9; j_call: TRBJ1-5
cdr3_aa: CSVEDRTGLADTQYF; cdr3_nt: TGCAGCGTTGAAGATCGAACAGGGCTGGCAGATACGCAGTATTTT; clone_size: few; d_call: -; v_call: TRBV29-1; j_call: TRBJ2-3
cdr3_aa: CASSFRIRGDTQYF; cdr3_nt: TGTGCCAGCAGCTTTCGAATCCGTGGAGATACGCAGTATTTT; clone_size: many; d_call: -; v_call: TRBV7-2; j_call: TRBJ2-3
cdr3_aa: CASSQVWADEKLFF; cdr3_nt: TGCGCCAGCAGCCAAGTCTGGGCCGATGAAAAACTGTTTTTT; clone_size: -; d_call: -; v_call: TRBV4-1; j_call: TRBJ1-4
cdr3_aa: CSARDPTKDNEQFF; cdr3_nt: TGCAGTGCTAGAGATCCCACTAAGGACAATGAGCAGTTCTTC; clone_size: -; d_call: -; v_call: TRBV20-1; j_call: TRBJ2-1
cdr3_aa: CASSSWDRGEQYF; cdr3_nt: TGTGCCAGCAGCTCCTGGGACAGGGGCGAGCAGTACTTC; clone_size: -; d_call: TRBD1; v_call: TRBV5-5; j_call: TRBJ2-7
cdr3_aa: CSAGGLVLVTDTQYF; cdr3_nt: TGCAGTGCTGGGGGGCTAGTGCTAGTCACAGATACGCAGTATTTT; clone_size: -; d_call: -; v_call: TRBV20-1; j_call: TRBJ2-3
cdr3_aa: CASGVGNEQFF; cdr3_nt: TGTGCCAGCGGGGTGGGGAATGAGCAGTTCTTC; clone_size: many; d_call: -; v_call: TRBV7-9; j_call: TRBJ2-1
cdr3_aa: CASRQGDAYTEAFF; cdr3_nt: TGTGCCAGCAGGCAAGGGGACGCGTACACTGAAGCTTTCTTT; clone_size: -; d_call: -; v_call: TRBV7-9; j_call: TRBJ1-1
cdr3_aa: CASSQDTAAGGLNEQFF; cdr3_nt: TGCGCCAGCAGCCAAGATACGGCAGCGGGGGGGCTCAATGAGCAGTTCTTC; clone_size: few; d_call: TRBD2; v_call: TRBV4-1; j_call: TRBJ2-1